The following is a TCR beta chain sequence with its context. The antigen is not known. Primers used in a second PCR of roughly 6 to 12 cycles were a sample-barcoded 5' primer and a J-beta primer mix. TCRdb reprocessed the 5' RACE reads with MiXCR, giving one entry per CDR3 protein. The sample shows about 1.4 million distinct CDR3 sequences, approximately 59% of them seen only once. This record comes from a study of blood T cells in healthy people across ages. Overall study results and limits: Long-lived donors carried more naive CD4+ cells and greater diversity than aged donors. Per million T cells, TCR beta diversity dropped about linearly as age rose.

The CDR3 extends over 12 amino acids. Trimming took off 8 bases at V and 5 bases at J, with 12 bases between the two ends. Per the germline V gene, CDR1 is SQVTM and CDR2 is ANQGSEA. Sample: blood. The TCR comes from a man between 18 and 29 years old in good health. The rearrangement joins TRBV29-1 to TRBJ1-4, with D tentatively TRBD1 (5 bases). In DNA, the CDR3 is TGCAGCTTTGGGGCAGGGAATGAAAAACTGTTTTTT. As protein: CSFGAGNEKLFF.